Presented here are 18 T cell receptor beta chains from one specimen sequenced in a study of radiation and T cells in renal cell carcinoma (TCRdb year 2020). According to the study, the label for this sample's time point signals: blood 4 weeks post-SBRT, at nephrectomy. Explained via the paper, the treatment or condition label denotes: 15 Gy SBRT to primary tumor, nephrectomy 4 weeks later. Receptors were amplified or captured by the immunoSEQ multiplex PCR assay. Sourced from immuneACCESS, this table was stored by TCRdb with only in-frame sequences that have V and J called. A share of the clones is absent; for the studies checked, an unresolved V gene accounts for under half, and the remainder has no known explanation. For this sample the table gives about 90,000 clones, of which around 84% were detected only once. The top ten clones comprise approximately 6.9% of the sample. The specimen was blood, collected from a patient whose treatment included radiotherapy and nephrectomy. The receptors here all came from a man aged 60 to 75 with renal cell carcinoma.

The chain combines TRBV2 with TRBJ2-1, with 12 bases that match TRBD2. The CDR3 has 16 amino acids. The ends lost 3 bases at V and 10 bases at J; junction bases unmatched: 10. In germline, CDR1 is SNHLY, CDR2 FYNNEI. The CDR3 DNA reads TGTGCCAGCAGTGAGACTAGCGGGAGCTTTCTAGCAGAGCAGTTCTTC. Encoded protein: CASSETSGSFLAEQFF.

The V and J genes are TRBV7-6 and TRBJ2-5; possibly TRBD1 or TRBD2 for D (7 bases each). Looked up from germline, CDR1 is SGHVS and CDR2 is FNYEAQ. V gave up 2 bases and J gave up 5 bases, with 18 bases separating them. The CDR3 totals 16 residues. CDR3 nucleotide sequence: TGTGCCAGCAGCTTATCAGGGGGAGGGCCTAGGGAGACCCAGTACTTC. It codes for CASSLSGGGPRETQYF.

The chain combines TRBV28 with TRBJ1-2; TRBD1 might be the D (5 bases). CDR1 MDHEN and CDR2 SYDVKM come from the germline V gene. CDR3 length: 15 residues. V was cut by 5 bases and J by 7 bases, with 20 bases left in between. The CDR3 region has the DNA TGTGCCAGCAGTGCGGGAGGGGCTAAATGGGGTGGCTACACCTTC. Encoded protein: CASSAGGAKWGGYTF.

The chain couples TRBV6-1 to TRBJ1-1, with TRBD1 matching 10 bases. Looked up from germline, CDR1 is MNHNS and CDR2 is SASEGT. Losses at the gene ends were 10 bases for V and 2 bases for J; bases not matched to a gene: 4. The CDR3 spans 13 residues. The CDR3 spells CATGQGFNTEAFF. The CDR3 DNA reads TGTGCCACGGGACAGGGGTTTAACACTGAAGCTTTCTTT.

V gene TRBV28 combines with J gene TRBJ2-6, with D perhaps TRBD1 (5 bases). Between the trimmed V and J ends, which lost 5 bases and 0 bases, there was a span of 11 bases. The length of the CDR3 is 16 residues. The germline gives CDR1 MDHEN, CDR2 SYDVKM. CDR3 sequence reads: CASSETEFSGANVLTF. The CDR3, as DNA: TGTGCCAGCAGTGAGACAGAATTCTCTGGGGCCAACGTCCTGACTTTC.

V gene TRBV4-1 combines with J gene TRBJ2-7, with TRBD2 identical over 10 bases. Germline V gene sequence: CDR1 MGHRA, CDR2 YSYEKL. The CDR3 extends over 15 amino acids. V lost 3 bases and J lost 7; bases outside the gene matches: 9. Here the CDR3 reads CASSQQSSGSVEQYF. Written as DNA, the CDR3 is TGCGCCAGCAGCCAGCAGTCTAGCGGGAGCGTGGAGCAGTACTTC.

This chain links TRBV30 with TRBJ2-5; D is possibly TRBD1 (6 bases). Trimming shortened V by 3 bases and J by 1 base, and 6 bases separated the two germline ends. Germline loops: CDR1 GTSNPN, CDR2 SVGIG (reference sequence). CDR3 length: 12 residues. The CDR3 loop reads CAWRDSQETQYF. The CDR3 region has the DNA TGTGCCTGGAGGGACAGCCAAGAGACCCAGTACTTC.

This clone was detected once. The chain employs TRBV5-4 and TRBJ2-3, with 12 nucleotides matching TRBD2. The CDR3 runs to 15 residues. V shed 6 bases, J shed 5 bases, and the junction held 7 bases outside the gene matches. Per the germline V gene, CDR1 is SGHNT and CDR2 is YYREEE (reference sequence). The CDR3 DNA reads TGTGCCAGCATCCCTAGCGGGAGGGTTGGAGATACGCAGTATTTT. Its protein is CASIPSGRVGDTQYF.

DNA of the CDR3: TGCGCCAGCAGCTCCCTTAGCGGGAGCCCTACCTACGAGCAGTACTTC. The encoded protein is CASSSLSGSPTYEQYF. The rearrangement links TRBV5-1 to TRBJ2-7; 9 bases line up with TRBD2. The CDR3 is made up of 16 amino acids. Germline V gives CDR1 SGHRS, CDR2 YFSETQ. With V trimmed by 3 bases and J by 2 bases, 9 bases remained unmatched.

This chain links TRBV7-6 with TRBJ2-7; no reliable D call. Trimming removed 4 bases at V and 1 base at J, with 11 bases between. CDR1 is SGHVS, CDR2 FNYEAQ, per germline. The length of the CDR3 is 14 residues. This chain's CDR3 is CASSYREYSYEQYF. The CDR3 DNA sequence: TGTGCCAGCAGCTACAGAGAATATTCCTACGAGCAGTACTTC.

The chain recombines TRBV18 with TRBJ2-7; 8 nucleotides agree with TRBD2. The CDR3 covers 17 residues. With 3 bases clipped from V and 2 bases from J, the junction kept 12 bases outside the gene matches. The germline gives CDR1 KGHSH, CDR2 LQKENI. CDR3: CASSPTPNSGAAYEQYF. The CDR3, as DNA: TGTGCCAGCTCACCGACCCCTAATAGCGGGGCCGCCTACGAGCAGTACTTC.

The gene calls are TRBV19 and TRBJ1-2, with D tentatively TRBD1 (6 bases). CDR1 is LNHDA, CDR2 SQIVND, per germline (reference sequence). This CDR3 region has 13 residues. The ends were cut back, 6 bases at V and 6 bases at J, with 14 bases in the middle. The CDR3 nucleotides are TGTGCCAGTAGCCGTGGACAGCCTAATGGCTACACCTTC. Translation gives CASSRGQPNGYTF.

This rearrangement joins TRBV15 to TRBJ1-2; tentative D call: TRBD1 (5 bases). Between the trimmed V and J ends, which lost 0 bases and 2 bases, there was a span of 7 bases. The CDR3 extends over 14 amino acids. Germline V gene data show CDR1 as LNHNV and CDR2 as YYDKDF (reference sequence). The CDR3 DNA sequence: TGTGCCACCAGCAGAGATTCAGGGAACTATGGCTACACCTTC. This sequence encodes CATSRDSGNYGYTF.

V gene TRBV10-3 combines with J gene TRBJ2-6; 9 positions match TRBD1. The V gene end was trimmed by 0 bases and the J gene end by 3 bases; junction bases not matched to a gene: 6. CDR1 ENHRY and CDR2 SYGVKD come from the germline V gene. CDR3 length equals 18 residues. The DNA for the CDR3 is TGTGCCATCAGTGAGTCGCAACAGGGGGCGTATGGGGCCAACGTCCTGACTTTC. Amino acids: CAISESQQGAYGANVLTF.

This chain links TRBV27 with TRBJ2-1; D gene ambiguous. Germline CDR1 is MNHEY and CDR2 is SMNVEV (reference sequence). The length of the CDR3 is 13 residues. Trimming stripped 2 bases from V and 9 bases from J, with 11 bases between. The CDR3 DNA is TGTGCCAGCAGTTTAAAGGCCCTTGGTGAGCAGTTCTTC. Translating it yields CASSLKALGEQFF.

The V call is TRBV28, the J call TRBJ2-1; D uncertain. Germline V lookup: CDR1 MDHEN, CDR2 SYDVKM. V gave up 7 bases and J gave up 7 bases, with 14 bases separating them. The CDR3 runs 13 residues. Written as DNA, the CDR3 is TGTGCCAGCACCAGGACCGGTGGGAATGAGCAGTTCTTC. Its protein product is CASTRTGGNEQFF.

The chain combines TRBV5-1 with TRBJ2-3, with TRBD2 identical over 12 bases. The V and J ends lost 7 bases and 4 bases, in that order; junction bases with no gene match: 4. This CDR3 is built from 14 residues. Germline V CDR1 and CDR2: SGHRS, YFSETQ. The CDR3 DNA follows: TGCGCCAGCCAAGGGACTAGCGGGTCAGATACGCAGTATTTT. As protein: CASQGTSGSDTQYF.

V is TRBV5-3 and J is TRBJ1-1, with 7 bases identical to TRBD1. TRBV5-3 is an open reading frame whose function is uncertain. The CDR3 has 16 residues. V trimming: 1 base; J trimming: 6 bases; junction bases outside the gene matches: 12. The CDR3 region has the DNA TGTGCCAGAAGCTTGAGGGGGAAACAGGGGTCCTCTGAAGCTTTCTTT. As protein: CARSLRGKQGSSEAFF.